The 20 T cell receptor beta chains listed next were all sequenced from one sample in a study of T cells and Merkel cell carcinoma outcomes. Sequencing used immunoSEQ multiplex PCR; TCRdb keeps in-frame clones, though not all of them. This table holds about 9,200 clones, 80% to 85% found once. The source material was tumor tissue from Merkel cell carcinoma. The receptors come from a human donor with Merkel cell carcinoma.

The rearrangement links TRBV5-6 to TRBJ1-5; no clear D. Trimming removed 4 bases from V and 1 base from J, with 6 bases in between. The CDR3 totals 13 residues. The germline CDR1 and CDR2 sequences are SGHDT and YYEEEE. DNA of the CDR3: TGTGCCAGCAGCCTCGACAGCAATCAGCCCCAGCATTTT. As protein: CASSLDSNQPQHF.

A remark on this clone: The same CDR3 also results from other DNA sequences found in this sample. V and J are TRBV20-1 and TRBJ1-2, with D uncertain. The CDR3 covers 10 residues. In germline, CDR1 is DFQATT, CDR2 SNEGSKA (reference sequence). Trimming pared 5 bases from V and 5 bases from J, leaving 6 bases between. DNA for the CDR3: TGCAGTGCTTACGAGTATGGCTACACCTTC. It is translated as CSAYEYGYTF.

This clone was recorded only once. The V call is TRBV19, the J call TRBJ2-3, with TRBD1 matching over 11 bases. This CDR3 has 15 residues. V lost 4 bases, J lost 4 bases, and 4 bases stayed unmatched. Germline loops: CDR1 LNHDA, CDR2 SQIVND (reference sequence). CDR3 protein: CASSNTGQGADTQYF. CDR3 DNA sequence: TGTGCCAGTAGTAATACGGGACAGGGGGCAGATACGCAGTATTTT.

The chain is built from TRBV6-6 and TRBJ2-1; 11 bases match TRBD1. CDR1 and CDR2 (germline): MNHNY, SVGAGI (reference sequence). V lost 6 bases to trimming and J lost 9 bases; unmatched junction nucleotides: 4. The length of the CDR3 is 13 residues. The CDR3 spells CASSGQGAREQFF. The DNA of the CDR3 is TGTGCCAGCAGCGGACAGGGGGCGCGTGAGCAGTTCTTC.

The chain recombines TRBV13 with TRBJ2-5; maybe TRBD2 (5 bases). The CDR3 totals 12 residues. Germline V gene sequence: CDR1 PRHDT, CDR2 FYEKMQ (reference sequence). V was pared by 5 bases and J by 4 bases, with 8 bases between. The CDR3 loop is CASSGSGETQYF. The CDR3 coding sequence is TGTGCCAGCAGCGGGAGTGGAGAGACCCAGTACTTC.

This sequence joins TRBV5-1 and TRBJ1-1; 9 nucleotides align to TRBD1. CDR1 and CDR2 from the germline V gene are SGHRS and YFSETQ. The CDR3 loop spans 15 amino acids. V gave up 0 bases and J gave up 3 bases; unmatched junction bases: 3. CDR3 protein: CASSLGDRVDTEAFF. CDR3 bases: TGCGCCAGCAGCTTGGGGGACAGGGTTGACACTGAAGCTTTCTTT.

The CDR3 DNA follows: TGTGCCAGCAGCTTCGGGGAAGTCTCAGCTTTCTTT. This translates into CASSFGEVSAFF. The chain is built from TRBV5-8 and TRBJ1-1; D unclear. Germline V CDR1 and CDR2: SGHTS, YDEGEE. CDR3 length: 12 residues. Trimming shortened V by 2 bases and J by 10 bases, and 12 bases separated the two germline ends.

The chain links TRBV6-5 to TRBJ2-3, with D maybe TRBD2 (6 bases). CDR3 length equals 15 residues. In germline, CDR1 is MNHEY, CDR2 SVGAGI. The V end lost 5 bases, the J end lost 1 base, and 13 bases lay between the germline ends. The CDR3 bases are TGTGCCAGCAGTCCACGGGGGTCTGGCACAGATACGCAGTATTTT. Amino acids: CASSPRGSGTDTQYF.

The gene calls are TRBV5-1 and TRBJ1-4, with 9 bases fitting TRBD1. This CDR3 is 15 amino acids long. V was pared by 4 bases and J by 8 bases, with 9 bases of the junction left unmatched. Germline loops: CDR1 SGHRS, CDR2 YFSETQ. This chain's CDR3 is CASSVGQGRSEKLFF. For the CDR3, the DNA is TGCGCCAGCAGCGTGGGACAGGGTCGATCGGAAAAACTGTTTTTT. Full variable domain (missing parts from reference TRBV5-1 and TRBJ1-4): KAGVTQTPRYLIKTRGQQVTLSCSPISGHRSVSWYQQTPGQGLQFLFEYFSETQRNKGNFPGRFSGRQFSNSRSEMNVSTLELGDSALYLCASSVGQGRSEKLFFGSGTQLSVL.

The chain carries TRBV15 and TRBJ1-2; D remains unclear. In germline, CDR1 is LNHNV, CDR2 YYDKDF (reference sequence). The CDR3 length is 15 residues. Trimming removed 0 bases at V and 4 bases at J, with 12 bases between. This CDR3 is CATSRDRTARYGYTF. The CDR3 DNA reads as TGTGCCACCAGCAGAGATCGTACGGCTCGCTATGGCTACACCTTC. Filled out from reference TRBV15 and TRBJ1-2, the complete variable domain reads DAMVIQNPRYQVTQFGKPVTLSCSQTLNHNVMYWYQQKSSQAPKLLFHYYDKDFNNEADTPDNFQSRRPNTSFCFLDIRSPGLGDTAMYLCATSRDRTARYGYTFGSGTRLTVV.

The rearrangement joins TRBV9 to TRBJ2-1; D not certain. The V end was cut by 0 bases, the J end by 0 bases, with 7 bases between. This CDR3 is 15 amino acids long. The germline CDR1 and CDR2 sequences are SGDLS and YYNGEE. DNA of the CDR3: TGTGCCAGCAGCGTAGTCCCCAACTCCTACAATGAGCAGTTCTTC. Translated: CASSVVPNSYNEQFF.

The genes are TRBV27 and TRBJ1-6; 7 bases line up with TRBD1. The CDR3 totals 16 residues. The germline V gene has CDR1 MNHEY and CDR2 SMNVEV (reference sequence). Losses at the gene ends were 3 bases for V and 7 bases for J; bases not matched to a gene: 9. CDR3 region: CASSFRVDRVNSPLHF. The CDR3 nucleotides read TGTGCCAGCAGTTTTCGTGTTGACAGGGTCAATTCACCCCTCCACTTT.

This clone was detected once. The CDR3 region is CASSRGQGDEKLFF. The CDR3 DNA follows: TGTGCCAGCAGCCGGGGACAGGGTGATGAAAAACTGTTTTTT. The chain links TRBV7-9 to TRBJ1-4; TRBD1 aligns across 9 bases. Germline V gene lookup returns CDR1 SEHNR and CDR2 FQNEAQ (reference sequence). V trimming: 5 bases; J trimming: 6 bases; junction bases outside the gene matches: 4. The CDR3 contains 14 residues.

The chain uses TRBV18 and TRBJ1-4, with 7 bases that match TRBD1. V shed 5 bases and J 0 bases; nucleotides not matched to a gene: 3. In germline, CDR1 is KGHSH, CDR2 LQKENI. The CDR3 is 15 residues long. Here the CDR3 DNA reads TGTGCCAGCTCAGGGACAGTTGCAACTAATGAAAAACTGTTTTTT. Amino acid sequence: CASSGTVATNEKLFF.

The rearrangement links TRBV18 to TRBJ1-2, with D uncertain. This CDR3 contains 13 residues. CDR1 is KGHSH, CDR2 LQKENI, per germline. The V and J ends lost 6 bases and 8 bases respectively, with 16 bases between them. The CDR3 loop reads CASSSWGAEGYTF. The DNA for the CDR3 is TGTGCCAGCTCCTCTTGGGGTGCGGAAGGCTACACCTTC.

This clone was seen once. The chain combines TRBV5-1 with TRBJ2-1; possible D gene TRBD1, 6 bases. The germline CDR1 and CDR2 sequences are SGHRS and YFSETQ. CDR3 length: 12 amino acids. V lost 2 bases, J lost 7 bases, and 7 bases lay in between. This CDR3 reads CASSFRGNEQFF. CDR3 DNA: TGCGCCAGCAGCTTCAGGGGTAATGAGCAGTTCTTC. The full variable domain, rest sourced from reference TRBV5-1 and TRBJ2-1, is KAGVTQTPRYLIKTRGQQVTLSCSPISGHRSVSWYQQTPGQGLQFLFEYFSETQRNKGNFPGRFSGRQFSNSRSEMNVSTLELGDSALYLCASSFRGNEQFFGPGTRLTVL.

The chain combines TRBV7-2 with TRBJ2-7; TRBD2 agrees at 10 bases. Germline-derived CDR1 and CDR2 are SGHTA and FQGNSA. The CDR3 totals 15 residues. The V and J ends lost 3 bases and 2 bases, in that order; junction bases with no gene match: 4. In DNA, the CDR3 is TGTGCCAGCAGCTTTCGGAGCGGGGGGGCCTACGAGCAGTACTTC. Translating it yields CASSFRSGGAYEQYF.

This clone has more than one count but fewer than ten. The chain couples TRBV19 to TRBJ1-2; no definite D call. V shed 5 bases and J shed 4 bases, with 11 bases lying between them. The CDR3 covers 13 residues. Germline V gene data show CDR1 as LNHDA and CDR2 as SQIVND (reference sequence). The CDR3 DNA reads TGTGCCAGTAGTGTGCCCGAACGCTATGGCTACACCTTC. It translates to CASSVPERYGYTF.

CDR3 loop: CASSQLRTEGYTF. CDR3 coding DNA: TGTGCCAGCAGCCAACTAAGGACAGAAGGCTACACCTTC. The chain carries TRBV4-2 and TRBJ1-2; D possibly corresponds to TRBD1 (6 bases). V lost 2 bases, J lost 8 bases, and 12 bases lay in between. CDR3 length: 13 amino acids. Germline V gene sequence: CDR1 LGHNA, CDR2 YNFKEQ.

The chain has TRBV18 and TRBJ1-2; the match to TRBD1 covers 9 bases. Germline assignment: CDR1 KGHSH and CDR2 LQKENI. The ends lost 3 bases at V and 3 bases at J; junction bases unmatched: 2. The CDR3 length is 14 residues. The CDR3 sequence: CASSPGQGHYGYTF. CDR3 nucleotide sequence: TGTGCCAGCTCACCGGGACAGGGCCACTATGGCTACACCTTC.